What follows is one T cell receptor (beta chain) and its context. The antigen is unknown. This entry belongs to a study of T cell responses to AZD1222 COVID-19 vaccine. Study-level points and caveats: Mostly white British, mostly female donors; authors suggested clonal diversity may be underestimated.

CDR1 is KGHSH and CDR2 is LQKENI in the germline V gene. The ends were cut back, 5 bases at V and 4 bases at J, with 9 bases in the middle. CDR3 size: 13 residues. The protocol was immunoSEQ multiplex PCR, while the TCRdb copy is restricted to in-frame clones and leaves out a portion. The top ten clones hold 4% to 5.5% of a sample with around 150,000 clones, 85% to 90% of them seen once. Material: peripheral blood, obtained 28 days after the second AZD1222 dose. The chain carries TRBV18 and TRBJ2-1; tentatively, D is TRBD1 or TRBD2 (5 bases each). The receptor was isolated from an adult who received the AZD1222 COVID-19 vaccine. In DNA form, the CDR3 reads TGTGCCAGCTCAAGGGACGGATACAATGAGCAGTTCTTC. This gives the protein CASSRDGYNEQFF.